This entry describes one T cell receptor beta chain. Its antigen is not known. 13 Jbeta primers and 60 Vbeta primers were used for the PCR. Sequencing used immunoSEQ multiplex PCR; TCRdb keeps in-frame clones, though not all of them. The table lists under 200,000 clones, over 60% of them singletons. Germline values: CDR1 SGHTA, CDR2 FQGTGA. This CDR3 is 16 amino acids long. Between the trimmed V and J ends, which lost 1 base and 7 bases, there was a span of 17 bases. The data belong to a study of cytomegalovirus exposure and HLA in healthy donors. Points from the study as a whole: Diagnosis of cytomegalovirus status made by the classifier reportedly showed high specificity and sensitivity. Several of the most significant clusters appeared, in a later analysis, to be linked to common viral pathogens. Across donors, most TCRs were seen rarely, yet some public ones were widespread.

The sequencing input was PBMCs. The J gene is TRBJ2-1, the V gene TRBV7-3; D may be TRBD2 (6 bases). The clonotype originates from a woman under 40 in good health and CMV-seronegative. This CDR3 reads CASSLNRNGGLNEQFF. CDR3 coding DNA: TGTGCCAGCAGCTTAAATCGGAACGGGGGATTGAATGAGCAGTTCTTC.